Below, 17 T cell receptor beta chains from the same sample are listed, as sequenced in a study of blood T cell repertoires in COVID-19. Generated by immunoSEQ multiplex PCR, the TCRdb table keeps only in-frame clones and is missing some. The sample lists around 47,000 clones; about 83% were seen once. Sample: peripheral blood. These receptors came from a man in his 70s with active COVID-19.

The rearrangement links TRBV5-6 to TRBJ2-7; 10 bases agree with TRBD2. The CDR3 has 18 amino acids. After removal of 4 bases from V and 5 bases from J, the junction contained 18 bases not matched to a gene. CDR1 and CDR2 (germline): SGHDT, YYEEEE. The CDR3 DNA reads TGTGCCAGCAGCACCGCCAGTTGGGAAGCGGGGGGGCCGGACGAGCAGTACTTC. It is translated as CASSTASWEAGGPDEQYF.

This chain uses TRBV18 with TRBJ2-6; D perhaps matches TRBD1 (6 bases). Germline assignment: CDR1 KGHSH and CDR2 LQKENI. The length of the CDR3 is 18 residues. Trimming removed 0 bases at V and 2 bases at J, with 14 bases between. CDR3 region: CASSPPNRVATGANVLTF. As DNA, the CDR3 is TGTGCCAGCTCACCACCGAACAGGGTAGCCACTGGGGCCAACGTCCTGACTTTC.

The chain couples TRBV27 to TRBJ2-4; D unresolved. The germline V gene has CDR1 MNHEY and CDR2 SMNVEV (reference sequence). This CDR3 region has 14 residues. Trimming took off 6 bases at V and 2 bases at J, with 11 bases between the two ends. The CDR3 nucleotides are TGTGCCAGCAGCCTGACATTTTCCAAAAACATTCAGTACTTC. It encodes CASSLTFSKNIQYF.

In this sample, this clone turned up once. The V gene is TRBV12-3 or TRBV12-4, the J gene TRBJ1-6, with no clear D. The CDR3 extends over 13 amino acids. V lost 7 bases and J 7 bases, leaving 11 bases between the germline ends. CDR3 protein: CASNTGVNSPLHF. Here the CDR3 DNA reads TGTGCCAGCAACACCGGGGTCAATTCACCCCTCCACTTT.

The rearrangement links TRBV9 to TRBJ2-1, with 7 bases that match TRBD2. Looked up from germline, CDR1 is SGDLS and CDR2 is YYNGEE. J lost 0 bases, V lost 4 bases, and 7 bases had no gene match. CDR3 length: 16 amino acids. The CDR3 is CASSLSGVNSYNEQFF. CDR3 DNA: TGTGCCAGCAGCTTGAGCGGGGTGAACTCCTACAATGAGCAGTTCTTC.

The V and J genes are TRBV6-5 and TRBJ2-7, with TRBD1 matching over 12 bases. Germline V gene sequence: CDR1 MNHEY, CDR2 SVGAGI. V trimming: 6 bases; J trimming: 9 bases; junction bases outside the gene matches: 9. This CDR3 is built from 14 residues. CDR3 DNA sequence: TGTGCCAGCAGCCCCACCGGGACAGGGGGCTCGCAGTACTTC. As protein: CASSPTGTGGSQYF.

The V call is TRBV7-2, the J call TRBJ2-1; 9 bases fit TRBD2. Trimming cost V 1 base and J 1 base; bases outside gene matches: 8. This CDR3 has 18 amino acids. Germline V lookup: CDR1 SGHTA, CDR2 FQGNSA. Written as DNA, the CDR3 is TGTGCCAGCAGCTTAGTTCCTAGCGGGGCAAAGTCCTACAATGAGCAGTTCTTC. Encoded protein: CASSLVPSGAKSYNEQFF.

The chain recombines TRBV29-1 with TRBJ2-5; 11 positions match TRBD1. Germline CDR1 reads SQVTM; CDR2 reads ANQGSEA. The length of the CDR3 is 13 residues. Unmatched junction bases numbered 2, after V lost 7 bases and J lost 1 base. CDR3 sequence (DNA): TGCAGCGGCGGACAGGGGGCCCAAGAGACCCAGTACTTC. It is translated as CSGGQGAQETQYF.

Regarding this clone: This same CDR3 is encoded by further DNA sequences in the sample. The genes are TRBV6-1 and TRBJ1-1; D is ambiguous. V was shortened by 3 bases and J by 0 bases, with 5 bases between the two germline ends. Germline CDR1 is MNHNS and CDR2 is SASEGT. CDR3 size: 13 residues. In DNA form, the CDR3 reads TGTGCCAGCAGTGAGTCGTTGAACACTGAAGCTTTCTTT. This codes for CASSESLNTEAFF.

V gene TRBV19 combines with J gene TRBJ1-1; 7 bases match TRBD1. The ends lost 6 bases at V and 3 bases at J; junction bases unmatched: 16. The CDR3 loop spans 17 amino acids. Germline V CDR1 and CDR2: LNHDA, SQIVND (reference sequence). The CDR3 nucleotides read TGTGCCAGTAGGCTGGTAGGGGGCGTTTCGGGATACACTGAAGCTTTCTTT. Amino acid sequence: CASRLVGGVSGYTEAFF.

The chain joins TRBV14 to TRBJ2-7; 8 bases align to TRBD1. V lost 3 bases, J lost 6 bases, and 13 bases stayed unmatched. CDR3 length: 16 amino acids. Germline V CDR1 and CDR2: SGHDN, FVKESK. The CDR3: CASSHPTGTGHLEQYF. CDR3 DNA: TGTGCCAGCAGCCATCCCACCGGGACAGGCCACCTCGAGCAGTACTTC.

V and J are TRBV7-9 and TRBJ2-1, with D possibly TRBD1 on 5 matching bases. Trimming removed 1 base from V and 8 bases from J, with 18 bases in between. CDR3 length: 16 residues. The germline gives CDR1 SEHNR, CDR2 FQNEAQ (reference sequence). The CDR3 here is CASSLVVSSEGDEQFF. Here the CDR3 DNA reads TGTGCCAGCAGCTTAGTAGTCTCCTCCGAAGGGGATGAGCAGTTCTTC.

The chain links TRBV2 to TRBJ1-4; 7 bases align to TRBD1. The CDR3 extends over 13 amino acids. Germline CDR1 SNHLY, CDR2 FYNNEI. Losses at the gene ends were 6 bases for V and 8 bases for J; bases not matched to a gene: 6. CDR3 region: CASRATGNEKLFF. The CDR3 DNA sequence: TGTGCCAGCAGGGCGACAGGGAACGAAAAACTGTTTTTT.

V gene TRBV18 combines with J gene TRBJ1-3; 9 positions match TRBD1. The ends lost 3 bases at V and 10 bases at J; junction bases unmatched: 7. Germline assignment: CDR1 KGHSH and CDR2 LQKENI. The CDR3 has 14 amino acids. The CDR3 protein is CASSPTGGRQTIYF. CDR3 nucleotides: TGTGCCAGCTCACCGACAGGGGGGCGTCAGACCATATATTTT.

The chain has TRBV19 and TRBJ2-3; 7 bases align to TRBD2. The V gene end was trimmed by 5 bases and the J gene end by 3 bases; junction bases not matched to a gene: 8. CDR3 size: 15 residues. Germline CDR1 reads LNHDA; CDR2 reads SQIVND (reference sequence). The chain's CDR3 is CASSYGRGGTDTQYF. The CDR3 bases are TGTGCCAGTAGTTATGGGAGGGGAGGGACAGATACGCAGTATTTT.

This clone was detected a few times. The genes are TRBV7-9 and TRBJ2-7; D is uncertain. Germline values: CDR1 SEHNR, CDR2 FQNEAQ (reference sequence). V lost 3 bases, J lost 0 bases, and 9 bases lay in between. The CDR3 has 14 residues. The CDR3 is CASSFLGSSYEQYF. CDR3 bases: TGTGCCAGCAGCTTCCTAGGCAGCTCCTACGAGCAGTACTTC. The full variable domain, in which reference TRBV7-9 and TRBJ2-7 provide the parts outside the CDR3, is DTGVSQNPRHKITKRGQNVTFRCDPISEHNRLYWYRQTLGQGPEFLTYFQNEAQLEKSRLLSDRFSAERPKGSFSTLEIQRTEQGDSAMYLCASSFLGSSYEQYFGPGTRLTVT.

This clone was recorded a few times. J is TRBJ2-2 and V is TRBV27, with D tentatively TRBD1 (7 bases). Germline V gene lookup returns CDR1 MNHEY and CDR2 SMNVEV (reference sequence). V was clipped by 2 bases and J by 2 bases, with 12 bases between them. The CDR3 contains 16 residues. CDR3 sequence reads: CASSLGGGLNTGELFF. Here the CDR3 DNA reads TGTGCCAGCAGTTTAGGAGGGGGCCTTAACACCGGGGAGCTGTTTTTT.